This T cell receptor (beta chain) was found in a study of regulatory T cells in long-lasting Graves disease. Study-level findings and limits: Fewer public clonotypes were shared by new patients (just under 1,000) than by persistent patients (approximately 2,700).

Time point in this sample: newly diagnosed GD, antithyroid drugs for less than 3 months. TCR sequences were obtained from RNA taken from PBMCs. As concerns this clonotype: Its antigen is unidentified.

CDR3 regions were amplified by Arm-PCR using iRepertoire HTBI primers to build TCR beta libraries. A single record per CDR3 protein comes from TCRdb applying MiXCR to the multiplex PCR reads. The table includes roughly 510,000 distinct CDR3 sequences, roughly a sixth detected once. This CDR3 contains 13 residues. The V gene end was trimmed by 3 bases and the J gene end by 5 bases; junction bases not matched to a gene: 6. The germline V gene encodes CDR1 GTSNPN and CDR2 SVGIG (reference sequence). The same data also contributed to another study, on T cells in Graves' hyperthyroidism and ophthalmopathy. According to that study: Among the patients, aged 18 to 65, hyperthyroidism was newly diagnosed and had lasted under 2 months.

The chain uses TRBV30 and TRBJ2-5, with 7 bases fitting TRBD1. This clonotype was sampled from a man between 18 and 35 years old with Graves disease. The sample consisted of peripheral blood mononuclear cells (PBMCs), taken at new diagnosis, from a patient treated with antithyroid drugs. CDR3: CAWSGDSMETQYF. The CDR3 nucleotides are TGTGCCTGGAGCGGGGACAGCATGGAGACCCAGTACTTC.